This is a list of T cell receptor beta chains from one sample in a study of regulatory T cells in long-lasting Graves disease. TCRdb reprocessed the multiplex PCR reads with MiXCR, giving one entry per CDR3 protein. Among roughly 450,000 distinct CDR3 sequences listed, less than 25% were seen once. The sample here was peripheral blood mononuclear cells (PBMCs), taken when the disease was refractory, from a patient treated with antithyroid drugs. These TCRs come from a female donor with Graves disease. Each CDR3 is given with its conserved first and last residue. D genes are given only for firm matches. Clone size is stated in some rows and not others, as once, few, many or a class when expanded.

TRBV5-1	TRBD1	TRBJ2-7	NA	TGCGCCAGCAGCTTGGAGGGACAGGGGGCCTACGAGCAGTACTTC	CASSLEGQGAYEQYF
TRBV15	TRBD1	TRBJ1-5	NA	TGTGCCACCAGCAGGAAAAGACAGGGTATCTCCTATAGCAATCAGCCCCAGCATTTT	CATSRKRQGISYSNQPQHF
TRBV2	TRBD1	TRBJ1-1	few	TGTGCCAGCAGCCAGGGGGCGATGAACACTGAAGCTTTCTTT	CASSQGAMNTEAFF
TRBV2	NA	TRBJ1-1	many	TGTGCCAGCAGTATACAGGGGAACACTGAAGCTTTCTTT	CASSIQGNTEAFF
TRBV18	NA	TRBJ2-7	few	TGTGCCAGCTCACCTTCCGGGGACAATACCTACGAGCAGTACTTC	CASSPSGDNTYEQYF
TRBV15	NA	TRBJ1-1	NA	TGTGCCACCACACAGGGTAGTAGTGTCCGGACTGAAGCTTTCTTT	CATTQGSSVRTEAFF
TRBV2	NA	TRBJ1-2	many	TGTGCCAGCAGTGAAGTGGGCCGCCAGGGCTACACCTTC	CASSEVGRQGYTF
TRBV19	TRBD2	TRBJ2-1	few	TGTGCCAGTAGTACGGGACTAGCGGGTACTGAGCAGTTCTTC	CASSTGLAGTEQFF
TRBV20-1	NA	TRBJ1-1	many	TGCAGTGCTAGTGGGCGGGGCAGACGGAACACTGAAGCTTTCTTT	CSASGRGRRNTEAFF
TRBV6-2/TRBV6-3	NA	TRBJ2-7	few	TGTGCCAGCAGTTACGAAGAGATCTCCTACGAGCAGTACTTC	CASSYEEISYEQYF
TRBV28	NA	TRBJ2-2	NA	TGTGCCAGCAACAAATACAGGGCGAAAGGGTCCGGGGAGCTGTTTTTT	CASNKYRAKGSGELFF
TRBV2	NA	TRBJ1-1	many	TGTGCCAGCAGTGAAGCGCGAAAAGGGCGGTCCACTGAAGCTTTCTTT	CASSEARKGRSTEAFF
TRBV10-3	NA	TRBJ1-1	NA	TGTGCCATCAGTGGGGGCTATGAAGCTTTCTTT	CAISGGYEAFF
TRBV7-9	NA	TRBJ2-7	few	TGTGCCAGCAGCTTAGCTCCAGGGTTCCACGAGCAGTACTTC	CASSLAPGFHEQYF
TRBV6-2/TRBV6-3	TRBD2	TRBJ2-2	NA	TGTGCCAGCAGTTACTCGGTGGCTAGCGGGAGGTTCGCCGGGGAGCTGTTTTTT	CASSYSVASGRFAGELFF
TRBV3-1	NA	TRBJ1-2	NA	TGTGCCAGCAGCCAAGATGTGTATGGCTACACCTTC	CASSQDVYGYTF
TRBV28	NA	TRBJ2-4	many	TGTGCCAGCAGAGCTAGGATCGGCATTCAGTACTTC	CASRARIGIQYF
TRBV20-1	TRBD2	TRBJ2-1	NA	TGCAGTGCTAGAGATCGGGATAGCGGGAGTGTTTACAATGAGCAGTTCTTC	CSARDRDSGSVYNEQFF
TRBV12-3/TRBV12-4	NA	TRBJ2-5	many	TGTGCCAGCAGTGCTCAACAGGGTGGCCAAGAGACCCAGTACTTC	CASSAQQGGQETQYF
TRBV6-2/TRBV6-3	TRBD1	TRBJ2-4	NA	TGTGCCAGCAGTGCAAGACAGGGGGCGAAAAACATTCAGTACTTC	CASSARQGAKNIQYF
TRBV30	NA	TRBJ1-1	NA	TGTGCCTGGAGTCGCTTGAGGCCAGACGCTGAAGCTTTCTTT	CAWSRLRPDAEAFF
TRBV29-1	NA	TRBJ1-4	few	TGCAGCGTTGAAGATCTCGGAAAGGGGGAAAAACTGTTTTTT	CSVEDLGKGEKLFF
TRBV5-1	TRBD1	TRBJ2-7	NA	TGCGCCAGCAGCCCGGGCCTGGCGACAGGGGAGCAATACGAGCAGTACTTC	CASSPGLATGEQYEQYF
TRBV30	TRBD1	TRBJ2-7	NA	TGTGCCTGGAAGGACAGGGGGCGAGATGAGCAGTACTTC	CAWKDRGRDEQYF
TRBV20-1	NA	TRBJ2-7	NA	TGCAGTGCCCTGGAGGGCCCCTACGAGCAGTACTTC	CSALEGPYEQYF
TRBV10-3	TRBD2	TRBJ2-5	NA	TGTGCCATCAGTGCGGTGACTAGCGGGAGTTGGGAGACCCAGTACTTC	CAISAVTSGSWETQYF
TRBV28	NA	TRBJ2-3	few	TGTGCCAGCAGTTCCCGTGATCGCGTCTCAGATACGCAGTATTTT	CASSSRDRVSDTQYF
TRBV28	NA	TRBJ2-7	many	TGTGCCAGCAGTTTAGGGCCCACTTTTAGACTCAACCCGAACTACGAGCAGTACTTC	CASSLGPTFRLNPNYEQYF
TRBV6-1	TRBD1	TRBJ1-2	many	TGTGCCAGCAGTAGAACAGGGGGCCAATCGGGTGGCTACACCTTC	CASSRTGGQSGGYTF
TRBV12-3/TRBV12-4	TRBD1	TRBJ1-5	NA	TGTGCCAGCAGTCCGAACAGGGGAAATCAGTCCCAGCATTTT	CASSPNRGNQSQHF
TRBV12-3/TRBV12-4	NA	TRBJ1-5	many	TGTGCCAGCAGTCCCTTGTCGGAGGGCAATCAGCCCCAGCATTTT	CASSPLSEGNQPQHF
TRBV12-5	TRBD1	TRBJ1-1	NA	TGTGCTAGTGGTTCTGGACAGGGGAGAGAAGCTTTCTTT	CASGSGQGREAFF
TRBV5-1	NA	TRBJ1-3	NA	TGCGCCAGCAGCTTGCACACAGACGGAAACACCATATATTTT	CASSLHTDGNTIYF
TRBV5-6	NA	TRBJ2-3	NA	TGTGCCAGCAGCTTGGACAGGTTTGCAGATACGCAGTATTTT	CASSLDRFADTQYF
TRBV2	TRBD2	TRBJ2-7	few	TGTGCCAGCAGCGCCATAGCGGGAGGGCCACGGGAGCAGTACTTC	CASSAIAGGPREQYF
TRBV20-1	NA	TRBJ2-5	few	TGCAGTGCTAGTTGGGGAGAGACCCAGTACTTC	CSASWGETQYF
TRBV7-9	TRBD2	TRBJ2-7	NA	TGTGCCAGCAGCTTAGGACTAGCGGGATCGCTCTACGAGCAGTACTTC	CASSLGLAGSLYEQYF
TRBV5-5	NA	TRBJ1-5	once	TGTGCCAGCAGCCCTTCAGGGGCGCGGAGCAATCAGCCCCAGCATTTT	CASSPSGARSNQPQHF
TRBV29-1	TRBD2	TRBJ2-7	few	TGCAGCGTTGAAGCTAGCGGCACCACCTACGAGCAGTACTTC	CSVEASGTTYEQYF
TRBV15	TRBD1	TRBJ1-5	few	TGTGCCACCAGCAGAGATCAGGGACAGGGGAATCAGCCCCAGCATTTT	CATSRDQGQGNQPQHF
TRBV7-8	TRBD1	TRBJ2-7	NA	TGTGCCAGCAGCTTAGCAGAGGGACAGATCTACGAGCAGTACTTC	CASSLAEGQIYEQYF
TRBV28	TRBD2	TRBJ2-5	few	TGTGCCAGCAGTTTAAGAACTAGCGGGGTCCGGGTCCAGTACTTC	CASSLRTSGVRVQYF
TRBV13	NA	TRBJ2-4	NA	TGTGCCAGCAGCCCCCGGCGTCGACCGGGAAACATTCAGTACTTC	CASSPRRRPGNIQYF
TRBV4-1	NA	TRBJ2-3	NA	TGCGCCAGCAGCCGACTAGGGACAGAACTAGATACGCAGTATTTT	CASSRLGTELDTQYF
TRBV20-1	TRBD1	TRBJ1-5	few	TGCAGTGCTAGGGCAGGGGGCGGCACTCAGCCCCAGCATTTT	CSARAGGGTQPQHF
TRBV6-2/TRBV6-3	NA	TRBJ1-1	few	TGTGCCAGCAGTGGGGGGAGCATGAACACTAAAGCTTTCTTT	CASSGGSMNTKAFF
TRBV6-5	NA	TRBJ1-1	few	TGTGCCAGCAGTTACTGGGAGGGGCCGAACACTGAAGCTTTCTTT	CASSYWEGPNTEAFF